This is a list of T cell receptor beta chains from one sample in a study of cytomegalovirus exposure and HLA in healthy donors. Sequencing was performed with immunoSEQ multiplex PCR; in TCRdb, only in-frame clones are kept and a portion is missing. The table includes some 150,000 clones, 72% detected once. The source material was PBMCs. Receptor source: a man aged 35-49 years in good health and CMV-seronegative. Each CDR3 is given with its conserved first and last residue. Fields, in order: D gene, J gene, V gene, clone size, CDR3 protein, CDR3 DNA. The D gene is left open where the match is weak. A row's size may be missing; if present it is once, few, many or a size class.

>.|TRBJ2-2|TRBV21-1|few
CARLGAWVGELFF
TGTGCCAGATTGGGGGCTTGGGTCGGGGAGCTGTTTTTT
>.|TRBJ1-3|TRBV28|few
CASSKGGLGNTIYF
TGTGCCAGCAGTAAGGGGGGGCTTGGAAACACCATATATTTT
>.|TRBJ1-5|TRBV2|.
CASSGGGQTNQPQHF
TGTGCCAGCTCGGGTGGCGGACAGACAAATCAGCCCCAGCATTTT
>TRBD1|TRBJ1-5|TRBV7-9|.
CASSLGTGAHQPQHF
TGTGCCAGCAGCTTGGGGACAGGGGCCCATCAGCCCCAGCATTTT
>TRBD1|TRBJ2-1|TRBV7-9|.
CASSPVTGASNEQFF
TGTGCCTCATCCCCCGTGACAGGGGCGTCCAATGAGCAGTTCTTC
>TRBD1|TRBJ1-1|TRBV29-1|.
CSVEWDRNRAFF
TGCAGCGTTGAATGGGACAGGAATAGAGCTTTCTTT
>.|TRBJ1-4|TRBV29-1|once
CSVVSHSELFF
TGCAGCGTTGTGTCCCATTCGGAACTGTTTTTT
>.|TRBJ1-3|TRBV7-2|.
CASSSSPGQGNTIYF
TGTGCCAGCAGCTCATCTCCGGGACAAGGAAACACCATATATTTT
>.|TRBJ1-4|TRBV4-1|.
CASSRNREFQEKLFF
TGCGCCAGCAGCCGGAACAGGGAGTTCCAGGAAAAACTGTTTTTT
>.|TRBJ1-5|TRBV7-9|.
CASSLGAGRLNQPQHF
TGTGCCAGCAGCTTAGGGGCAGGGCGATTGAATCAGCCCCAGCATTTT
>TRBD1|TRBJ2-3|TRBV7-3|.
CASSLTETGGGADTQYF
TGTGCCAGCAGCTTAACGGAAACAGGGGGAGGCGCAGATACGCAGTATTTT
>.|TRBJ2-2|TRBV9|.
CASSSQGNTGELFF
TGTGCCAGCAGCTCTCAGGGGAACACCGGGGAGCTGTTTTTT
>TRBD1|TRBJ2-1|TRBV13|.
CASSQNRGDEQFF
TGTGCCAGCAGCCAGAACAGGGGGGATGAGCAGTTCTTC
>.|TRBJ2-7|TRBV27|.
CASSSRLSRNFRGYEQYF
TGTGCCAGCAGTTCCCGCTTGTCTCGGAATTTTAGGGGCTACGAGCAGTACTTC
>.|TRBJ2-5|TRBV10-3|.
CAISVRDNHMETQYF
TGTGCCATCAGTGTCCGGGATAACCATATGGAGACCCAGTACTTC
>.|TRBJ1-2|TRBV10-2|.
CASSESTGYGYTF
TGCGCCAGCAGTGAGTCGACAGGCTATGGCTACACCTTC